This T cell receptor beta chain was captured in a study of blood T cell repertoires in COVID-19 (dated by TCRdb to 2018 to 2020). Context from the whole study: Samples from collaborators originated in the United States, Italy and Spain and spanned both the acute and convalescent phases of COVID-19. The material from the prospective study consisted of cDNA or gDNA derived from T cells, B-cell-depleted T cells, or PBMCs. The dataset comprised deeply sampled blood TCRbeta repertoires from subjects exposed to, actively infected with, or recovered from COVID-19. The repertoires were made available in a free public database intended to serve as a resource for research on the immune response to SARS-CoV-2. The samples were drawn from two sources: the first 160 participants of the ongoing ImmuneRACE study, and 1,000 to 1,500 subjects contributed by 6 global collaborators. Nearly every sample came with metadata listing a de-identified subject ID, COVID-19 status, age in years and sex. Where available, HLA class I and class II types were taken from metadata supplied by the sample provider and were not determined by assay-based typing. Overall study outcomes, separate from this receptor: How much clinical and demographic metadata was included differed by source and by participant, and the metadata was provided uncurated.

Taken from cysteine to phenylalanine, the CDR3 has 16 residues. Here the CDR3 DNA is all that survives: 48 bases in frame from base 1. V trim: 1 base; J trim: 6 bases; unmatched bases: 6. CDR1 and CDR2 (SSHAT, FNYEAQ) derive from the germline V gene (reference sequence). Each collaborating institution followed its own protocols to collect whole blood in K2EDTA tubes. For TCRbeta analysis, collaborator samples were shipped as frozen whole blood, as isolated PBMCs, or as DNA extracted from either sample type. As concerns this clone: It lacks a known antigen. No qualities accompany the bases; no much larger clone lies one base away.

TCRbeta CDR3 regions were amplified from genomic DNA by means of the immunoSEQ Assay, a bias-controlled multiplex PCR. As for the original processing: The number of nucleated cells in each sample was estimated from the amplification of reference gene primers within the assay. To quantify the absolute abundance of each unique TCRbeta CDR3 rearrangement, sequence reads were collapsed and filtered. For each sample, productive Simpson clonality was calculated as the square root of Simpson's diversity index over productive rearrangements. What TCRdb holds here is the immuneACCESS table cut down to in-frame rearrangements. Part of the clones is not present; checked against another copy, under half of the missing clones reflect an unresolved V gene, and the others are unexplained. Clone size and the V and J calls come from that table; the DNA yielded D and trimming. This sample comprises more than 110,000 clones, roughly 80% of them detected only once. In total, the top ten clones hold 4% of the sample.

Sequencing used peripheral blood. The chain is made from TRBV7-7 and TRBJ2-5, with TRBD2 identical over 12 junction bases. The source is a woman older than 75 with acute or convalescent COVID-19. The DNA is as follows: TGTGCCAGCAGCTTAGGGACTAGCGGGACTTTGAAGACCCAGTACTTC. This codes for CASSLGTSGTLKTQYF.